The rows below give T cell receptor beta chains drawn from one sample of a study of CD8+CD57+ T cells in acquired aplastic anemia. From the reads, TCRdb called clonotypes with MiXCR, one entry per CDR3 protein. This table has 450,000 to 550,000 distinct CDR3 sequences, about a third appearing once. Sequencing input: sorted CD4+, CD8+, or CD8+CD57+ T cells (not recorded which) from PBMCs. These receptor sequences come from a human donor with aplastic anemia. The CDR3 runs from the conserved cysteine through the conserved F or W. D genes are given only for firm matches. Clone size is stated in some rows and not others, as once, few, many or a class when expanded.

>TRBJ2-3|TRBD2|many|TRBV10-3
CATISGQSTDTQYF
TGTGCCACGATTAGCGGGCAAAGCACAGATACGCAGTATTTT
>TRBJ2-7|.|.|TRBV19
CASSISDGLEQYF
TGTGCCAGTAGTATCTCGGACGGGCTCGAGCAGTACTTC
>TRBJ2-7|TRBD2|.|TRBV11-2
CASSTQLTSRSYEQYF
TGTGCCAGCAGCACCCAATTGACTAGCAGAAGCTACGAGCAGTACTTC
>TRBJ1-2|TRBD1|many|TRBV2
CARSGGEPNYGYTF
TGTGCCAGATCAGGGGGCGAGCCTAACTATGGCTACACCTTC
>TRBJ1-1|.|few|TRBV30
CAWQQEDTEAFF
TGTGCCTGGCAACAGGAGGACACTGAAGCTTTCTTT
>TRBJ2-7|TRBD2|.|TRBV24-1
CATSDSRGGGYEQYF
TGCGCCACCAGTGATTCACGGGGGGGAGGGTACGAGCAGTACTTC
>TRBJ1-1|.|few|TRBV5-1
CASSLEGQEAFF
TGCGCCAGCAGCTTGGAAGGACAAGAAGCTTTCTTT
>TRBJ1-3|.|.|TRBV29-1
CSVETGASGNTIYF
TGCAGCGTTGAGACAGGTGCCTCTGGAAACACCATATATTTT
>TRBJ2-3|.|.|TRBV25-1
CARGLSASTDTQYF
TGTGCCAGGGGGCTCTCCGCTAGCACAGATACGCAGTATTTT
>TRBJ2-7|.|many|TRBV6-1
CASKRDYEQYF
TGTGCCAGCAAACGGGACTACGAGCAGTACTTC
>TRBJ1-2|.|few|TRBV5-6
CASSLVDELLYGYTF
TGTGCCAGCAGCCTAGTTGACGAACTCCTATATGGCTACACCTTC
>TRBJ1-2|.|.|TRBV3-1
CASSQVAGPGGYTF
TGTGCCAGCAGCCAAGTTGCAGGCCCCGGGGGCTACACCTTC
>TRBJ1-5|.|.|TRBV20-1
CSARAPGGGGHQPQHF
TGCAGTGCTAGAGCCCCTGGAGGGGGGGGGCATCAGCCCCAGCATTTT
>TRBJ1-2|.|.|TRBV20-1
CSAPTTGSNYDYTF
TGCAGTGCACCCACTACAGGCTCTAACTATGACTACACCTTC
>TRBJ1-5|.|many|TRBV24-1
CATSDQGIQPQHF
TGTGCCACCAGTGACCAGGGGATTCAGCCCCAGCATTTT
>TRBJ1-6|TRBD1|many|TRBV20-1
CSARYAGGVANSPLHF
TGCAGTGCTAGATATGCAGGGGGAGTGGCTAATTCACCCCTCCACTTT
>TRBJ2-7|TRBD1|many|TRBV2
CASSEAGTGSYEQYF
TGTGCCAGCAGTGAAGCGGGGACAGGTTCCTACGAGCAGTACTTC
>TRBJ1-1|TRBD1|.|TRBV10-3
CAISESVKGQAPEAFF
TGTGCCATCAGTGAGTCCGTGAAGGGACAGGCCCCCGAAGCTTTCTTT
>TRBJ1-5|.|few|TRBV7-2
CASGNSNQPQHF
TGTGCCAGCGGGAATAGCAATCAGCCCCAGCATTTT
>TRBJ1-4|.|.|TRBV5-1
CASSYGGDEKLFF
TGCGCCAGCAGCTACGGGGGCGATGAAAAACTGTTTTTT
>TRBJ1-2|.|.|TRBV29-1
CSAGGGTGGYTF
TGCAGCGCCGGGGGGGGAACGGGGGGCTACACCTTC
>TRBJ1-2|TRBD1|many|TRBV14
CASSQIRTGVGYTF
TGTGCCAGCAGCCAGATTAGGACAGGGGTTGGCTACACCTTC
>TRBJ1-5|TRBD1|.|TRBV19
CASSRGTVRNQPQHF
TGTGCCAGTAGTCGCGGGACAGTTCGCAATCAGCCCCAGCATTTT
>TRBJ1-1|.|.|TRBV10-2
CASSRGTISGNTEAFF
TGCGCCAGCAGCCGCGGGACTATTAGTGGGAACACTGAAGCTTTCTTT
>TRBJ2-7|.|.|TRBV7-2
CASSPDRLEQYF
TGTGCCAGCTCACCAGACAGGCTCGAGCAGTACTTC
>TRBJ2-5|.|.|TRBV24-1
CATSLSQGNIKTQYF
TGTGCCACCAGCCTATCGCAGGGAAACATAAAGACCCAGTACTTC
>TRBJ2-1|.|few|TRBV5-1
CASSPRIGSSYNEQFF
TGCGCCAGCAGCCCCCGCATTGGGAGCTCCTACAATGAGCAGTTCTTC
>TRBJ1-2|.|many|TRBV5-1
CASSPDMLNYGYTF
TGCGCCAGCAGCCCGGACATGCTTAACTATGGCTACACCTTC
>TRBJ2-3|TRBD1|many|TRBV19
CASSNPRQGLGTDTQYF
TGTGCCAGTAGTAATCCGAGACAGGGGTTAGGCACAGATACGCAGTATTTT
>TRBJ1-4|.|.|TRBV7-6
CASSRRGTEKLSF
TGTGCCAGCAGTCGTCGGGGCACAGAAAAACTGTCCTTT
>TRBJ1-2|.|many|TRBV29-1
CSVTQNYGYTF
TGCAGCGTGACACAAAACTATGGCTACACCTTC
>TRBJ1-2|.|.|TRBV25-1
CASLGRGAGTNYGYTF
TGTGCCAGCCTGGGTAGGGGCGCCGGGACCAACTATGGCTACACCTTC
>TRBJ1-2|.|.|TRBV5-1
CASSFGDSNYGYTF
TGCGCCAGCAGCTTCGGAGATTCTAACTATGGCTACACCTTC
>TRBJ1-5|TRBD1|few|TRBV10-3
CASSYSNPGQGPNQPQHF
TGTGCCAGCAGTTACTCTAACCCTGGACAGGGCCCCAATCAGCCCCAGCATTTT
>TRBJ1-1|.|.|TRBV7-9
CASSRALRPGNTEAFF
TGTGCCAGCAGCCGAGCGCTACGGCCAGGTAACACTGAAGCTTTCTTT
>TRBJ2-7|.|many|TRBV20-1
CSAMEGTYEQYF
TGCAGTGCTATGGAGGGGACCTACGAGCAGTACTTC
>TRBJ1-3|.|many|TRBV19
CASHDGSSGNTIYF
TGTGCCAGTCATGACGGGAGCTCTGGAAACACCATATATTTT
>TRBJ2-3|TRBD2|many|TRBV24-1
CATSDSSGGARDTQYF
TGTGCCACCAGTGATTCATCCGGGGGGGCCCGCGATACGCAGTATTTT
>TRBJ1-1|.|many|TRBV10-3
CAITGSNTEAFF
TGTGCCATCACAGGGTCGAACACTGAAGCTTTCTTT
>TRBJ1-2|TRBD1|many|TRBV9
CASSSYSGTAYGYTF
TGTGCCAGCAGCTCCTATTCCGGGACAGCCTATGGCTACACCTTC
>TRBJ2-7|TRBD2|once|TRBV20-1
CSARATSGRSNEQYF
TGCAGTGCTAGAGCGACTAGCGGGAGGTCCAATGAGCAGTACTTC
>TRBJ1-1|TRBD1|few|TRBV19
CAPPQGVDEAFF
TGTGCCCCCCCTCAGGGGGTCGATGAAGCTTTCTTT
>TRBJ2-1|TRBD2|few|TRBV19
CASSRSSGRVNNEQFF
TGTGCCAGTAGTCGCTCTAGCGGGAGGGTAAACAATGAGCAGTTCTTC
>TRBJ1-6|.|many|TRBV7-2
CASSTSVGGGSPLHF
TGTGCCAGCAGCACAAGTGTGGGGGGTGGATCACCCCTCCACTTT
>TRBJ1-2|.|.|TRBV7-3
CASSLIGGAGMEGYTF
TGTGCCAGCAGCTTAATAGGAGGGGCAGGGATGGAGGGCTACACCTTC
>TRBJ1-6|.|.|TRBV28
CASSSTESSYNSPLHF
TGTGCCAGCAGTTCGACAGAGAGCTCCTATAATTCACCCCTCCACTTT
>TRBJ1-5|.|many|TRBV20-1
CSARVISSNQPQHF
TGCAGTGCTAGAGTCATCAGTAGCAATCAGCCCCAGCATTTT
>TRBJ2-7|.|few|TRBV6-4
CASSDSWRAPVYEQYF
TGTGCCAGCAGTGACTCGTGGAGGGCTCCGGTCTACGAGCAGTACTTC
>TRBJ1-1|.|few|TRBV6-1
CASSEQIIGEAFF
TGTGCCAGCAGTGAGCAGATTATTGGTGAAGCTTTCTTT
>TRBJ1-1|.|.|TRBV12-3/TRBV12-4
CASSFQDTGAFF
TGTGCCAGCAGTTTTCAGGACACTGGAGCTTTCTTT